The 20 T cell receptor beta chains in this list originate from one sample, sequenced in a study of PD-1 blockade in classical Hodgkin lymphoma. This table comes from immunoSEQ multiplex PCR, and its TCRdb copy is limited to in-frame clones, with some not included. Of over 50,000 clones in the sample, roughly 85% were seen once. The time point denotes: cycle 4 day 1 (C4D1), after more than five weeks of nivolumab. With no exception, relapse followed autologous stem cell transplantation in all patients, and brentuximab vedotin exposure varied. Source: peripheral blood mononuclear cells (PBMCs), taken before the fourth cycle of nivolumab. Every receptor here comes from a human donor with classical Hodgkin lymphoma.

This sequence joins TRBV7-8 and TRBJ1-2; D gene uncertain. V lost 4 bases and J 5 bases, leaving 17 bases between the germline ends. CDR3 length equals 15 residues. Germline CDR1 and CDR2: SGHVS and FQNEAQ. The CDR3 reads CASSSVVAFGYGYTF. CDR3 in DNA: TGTGCCAGCAGCTCAGTGGTGGCCTTCGGATATGGCTACACCTTC.

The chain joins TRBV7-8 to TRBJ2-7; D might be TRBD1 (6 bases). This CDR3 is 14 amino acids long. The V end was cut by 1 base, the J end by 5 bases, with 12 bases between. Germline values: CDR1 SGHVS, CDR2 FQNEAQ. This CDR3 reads CASSLGQGSNEQYF. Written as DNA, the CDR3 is TGTGCCAGCAGCTTAGGGCAGGGGAGCAACGAGCAGTACTTC.

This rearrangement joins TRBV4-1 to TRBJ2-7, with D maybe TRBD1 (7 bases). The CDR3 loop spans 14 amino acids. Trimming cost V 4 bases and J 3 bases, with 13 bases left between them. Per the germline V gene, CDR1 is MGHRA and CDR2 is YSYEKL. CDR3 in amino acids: CASSPGGGVYEQYF. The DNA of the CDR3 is TGCGCCAGCAGCCCAGGAGGGGGCGTCTACGAGCAGTACTTC.

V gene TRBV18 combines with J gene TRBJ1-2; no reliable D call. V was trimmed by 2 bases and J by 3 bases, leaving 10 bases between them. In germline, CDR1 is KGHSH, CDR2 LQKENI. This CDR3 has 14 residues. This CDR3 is CASSPEGGDYGYTF. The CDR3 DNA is TGTGCCAGCTCACCAGAGGGAGGTGACTATGGCTACACCTTC.

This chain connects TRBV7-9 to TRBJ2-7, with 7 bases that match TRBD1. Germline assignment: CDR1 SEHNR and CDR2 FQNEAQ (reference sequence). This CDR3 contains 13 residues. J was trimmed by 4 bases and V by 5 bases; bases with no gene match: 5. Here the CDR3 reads CASSVGQLYEQYF. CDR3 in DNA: TGTGCCAGCAGCGTGGGACAGCTGTACGAGCAGTACTTC.

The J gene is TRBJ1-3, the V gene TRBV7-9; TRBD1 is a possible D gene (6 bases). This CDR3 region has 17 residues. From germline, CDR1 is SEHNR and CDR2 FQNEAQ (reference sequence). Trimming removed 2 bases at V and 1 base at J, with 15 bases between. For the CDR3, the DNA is TGTGCCAGCAGCTTACCCGACTCGGGGGCATCTGGAAACACCATATATTTT. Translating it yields CASSLPDSGASGNTIYF.

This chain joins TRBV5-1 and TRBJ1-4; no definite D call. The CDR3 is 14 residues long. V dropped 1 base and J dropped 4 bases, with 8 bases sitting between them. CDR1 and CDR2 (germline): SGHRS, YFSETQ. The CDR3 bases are TGCGCCAGCAGCTTGTCAGGTGATAATGAAAAACTGTTTTTT. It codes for CASSLSGDNEKLFF.

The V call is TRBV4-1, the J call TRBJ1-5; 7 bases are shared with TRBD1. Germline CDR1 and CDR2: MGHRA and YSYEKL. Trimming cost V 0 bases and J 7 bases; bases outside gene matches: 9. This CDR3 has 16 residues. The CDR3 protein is CASSQEETGRGQPQHF. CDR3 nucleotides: TGCGCCAGCAGCCAAGAAGAGACAGGGAGAGGACAGCCCCAGCATTTT.

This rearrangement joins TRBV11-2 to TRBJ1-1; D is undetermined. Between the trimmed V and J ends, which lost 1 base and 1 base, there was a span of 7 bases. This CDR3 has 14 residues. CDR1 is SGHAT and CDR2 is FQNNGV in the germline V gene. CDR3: CASSLVGSNTEAFF. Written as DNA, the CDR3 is TGTGCCAGCAGCTTAGTGGGATCGAACACTGAAGCTTTCTTT.

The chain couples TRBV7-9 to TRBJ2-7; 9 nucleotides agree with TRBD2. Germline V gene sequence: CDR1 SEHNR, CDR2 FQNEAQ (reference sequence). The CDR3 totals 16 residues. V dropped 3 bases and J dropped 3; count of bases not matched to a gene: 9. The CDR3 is CASSFPLAGEDYEQYF. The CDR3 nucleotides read TGTGCCAGCAGCTTCCCACTAGCGGGCGAAGACTACGAGCAGTACTTC.

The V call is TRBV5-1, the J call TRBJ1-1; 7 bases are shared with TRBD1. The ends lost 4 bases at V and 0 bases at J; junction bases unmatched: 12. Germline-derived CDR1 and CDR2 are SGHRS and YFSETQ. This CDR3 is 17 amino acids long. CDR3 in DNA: TGCGCCAGCAGCGTACCATACGAAGGGGGCTTGAACACTGAAGCTTTCTTT. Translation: CASSVPYEGGLNTEAFF.

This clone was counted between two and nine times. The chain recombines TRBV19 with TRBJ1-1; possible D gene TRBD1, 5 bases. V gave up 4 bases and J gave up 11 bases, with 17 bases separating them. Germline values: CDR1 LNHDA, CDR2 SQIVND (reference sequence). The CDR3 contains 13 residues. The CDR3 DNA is TGTGCCAGTAGTACTGCAGGGCTTTCGGACGCTTTCTTT. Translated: CASSTAGLSDAFF.

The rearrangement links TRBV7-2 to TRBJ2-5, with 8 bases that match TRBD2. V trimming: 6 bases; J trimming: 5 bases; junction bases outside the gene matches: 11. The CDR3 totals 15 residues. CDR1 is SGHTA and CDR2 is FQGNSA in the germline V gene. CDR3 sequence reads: CASSRAGADVETQYF. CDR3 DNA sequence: TGTGCCAGCAGTAGAGCGGGGGCTGATGTGGAGACCCAGTACTTC. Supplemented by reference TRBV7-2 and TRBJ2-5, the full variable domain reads GAGVSQSPSNKVTEKGKDVELRCDPISGHTALYWYRQSLGQGLEFLIYFQGNSAPDKSGLPSDRFSAERTGGSVSTLTIQRTQQEDSAVYLCASSRAGADVETQYFGPGTRLLVL.

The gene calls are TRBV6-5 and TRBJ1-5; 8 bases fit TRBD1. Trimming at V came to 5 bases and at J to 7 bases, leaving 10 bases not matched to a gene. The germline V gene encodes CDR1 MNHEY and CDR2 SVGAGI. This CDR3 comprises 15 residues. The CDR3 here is CASSQTGVTGQPQHF. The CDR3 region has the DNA TGTGCCAGCAGTCAGACAGGGGTTACAGGCCAGCCCCAGCATTTT.

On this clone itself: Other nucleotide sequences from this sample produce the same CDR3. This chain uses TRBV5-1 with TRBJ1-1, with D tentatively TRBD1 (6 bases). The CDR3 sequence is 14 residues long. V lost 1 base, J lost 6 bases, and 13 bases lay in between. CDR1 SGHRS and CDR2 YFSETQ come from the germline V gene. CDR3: CASSLQGGGPEAFF. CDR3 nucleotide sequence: TGCGCCAGCAGCTTGCAGGGAGGGGGGCCTGAAGCTTTCTTT.

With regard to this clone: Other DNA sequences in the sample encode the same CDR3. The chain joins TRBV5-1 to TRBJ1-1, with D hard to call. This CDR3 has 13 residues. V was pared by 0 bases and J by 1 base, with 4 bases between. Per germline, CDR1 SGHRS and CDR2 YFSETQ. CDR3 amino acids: CASSLEGNTEAFF. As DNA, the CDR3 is TGCGCCAGCAGCTTGGAAGGGAACACTGAAGCTTTCTTT.

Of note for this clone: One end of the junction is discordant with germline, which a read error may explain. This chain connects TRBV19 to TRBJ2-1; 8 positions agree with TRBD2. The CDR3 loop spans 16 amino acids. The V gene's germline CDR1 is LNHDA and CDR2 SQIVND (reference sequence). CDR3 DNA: TGTGCCAGTAGAACCCCCGGGACTAGTTCCTTCAATGAGCAGTTCTTC. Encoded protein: CASRTPGTSSFNEQFF.

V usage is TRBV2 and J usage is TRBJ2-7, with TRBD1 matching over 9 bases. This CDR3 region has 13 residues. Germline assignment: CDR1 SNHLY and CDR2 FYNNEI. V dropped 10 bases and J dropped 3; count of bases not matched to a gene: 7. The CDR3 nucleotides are TGTGCCACCGGACAGGGGAGAGGCTACGAGCAGTACTTC. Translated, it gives CATGQGRGYEQYF. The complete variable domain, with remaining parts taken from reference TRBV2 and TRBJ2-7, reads EPEVTQTPSHQVTQMGQEVILRCVPISNHLYFYWYRQILGQKVEFLVSFYNNEISEKSEIFDDQFSVERPDGSNFTLKIRSTKLEDSAMYFCATGQGRGYEQYFGPGTRLTVT.

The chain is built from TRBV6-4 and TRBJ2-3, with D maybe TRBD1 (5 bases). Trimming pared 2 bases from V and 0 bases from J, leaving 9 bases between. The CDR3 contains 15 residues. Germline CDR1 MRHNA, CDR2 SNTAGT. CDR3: CASSDQGTSTDTQYF. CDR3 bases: TGTGCCAGCAGTGACCAGGGAACTAGCACAGATACGCAGTATTTT.

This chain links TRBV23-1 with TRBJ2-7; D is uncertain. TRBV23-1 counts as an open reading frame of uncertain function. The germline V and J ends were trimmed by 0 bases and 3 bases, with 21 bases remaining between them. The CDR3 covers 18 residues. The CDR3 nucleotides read TGCGCCAGCAGTCAATCGAATAGTCACAACGACTTCAACTACGAGCAGTACTTC. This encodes CASSQSNSHNDFNYEQYF.